This passage covers 26 T cell receptor beta chains from one sample sequenced in a study of blood T cell repertoires in COVID-19. Clones were sequenced by immunoSEQ multiplex PCR, and TCRdb holds only the in-frame ones, with some missing. In the table there are 200,000 to 250,000 clones, approximately 80% of which are singletons. Sequencing used PBMCs or T cells enriched from blood (not recorded which). All receptors come from a man aged 40-50 years who had recovered from COVID-19.

This clone was found a few times. The J gene is TRBJ2-3, the V gene TRBV30; D is perhaps TRBD2 (6 bases). The CDR3 spans 13 residues. Germline-derived CDR1 and CDR2 are GTSNPN and SVGIG (reference sequence). V was shortened by 4 bases and J by 8 bases, with 16 bases between the two germline ends. The CDR3 bases are TGTGCCTGGATACGGGGGACTCACGGTACGCAGTATTTT. This sequence encodes CAWIRGTHGTQYF.

This clone was picked up one time. The chain has TRBV28 and TRBJ2-1; 10 positions match TRBD2. Per the germline V gene, CDR1 is MDHEN and CDR2 is SYDVKM. After removal of 5 bases from V and 8 bases from J, the junction contained 3 bases not matched to a gene. The CDR3 spans 13 residues. CDR3 sequence reads: CASSSGRAHEQFF. The CDR3 region has the DNA TGTGCCAGCAGTAGCGGGAGGGCCCATGAGCAGTTCTTC.

The V call is TRBV24-1, the J call TRBJ2-1; 9 bases agree with TRBD2. This CDR3 is 16 amino acids long. Germline assignment: CDR1 KGHDR and CDR2 SFDVKD. Trimming at V came to 4 bases and at J to 6 bases, leaving 9 bases not matched to a gene. The DNA of the CDR3 is TGTGCCACCAGTGACCCTAGCGGGGACTGGGGCAATGAGCAGTTCTTC. Translation: CATSDPSGDWGNEQFF.

V and J are TRBV12-3 or TRBV12-4 and TRBJ2-2, with D hard to call. The CDR3 is 13 residues long. V gave up 7 bases and J gave up 6 bases, with 12 bases separating them. CDR3 DNA sequence: TGTGCCAGCACCCTATCTATGGCCGGGGAGCTGTTTTTT. This encodes CASTLSMAGELFF.

In its sample, this clone was seen a few times. V is TRBV5-4 and J is TRBJ1-4, with a tentative D call TRBD1 (6 bases). This CDR3 has 20 amino acids. Germline loops: CDR1 SGHNT, CDR2 YYREEE (reference sequence). With 2 bases removed from V and 0 bases from J, the gap between germline ends came to 23 bases. The CDR3 sequence: CASSFRIGTGRETTNEKLFF. CDR3 DNA sequence: TGTGCCAGCAGCTTTAGAATTGGTACAGGGAGAGAAACAACTAATGAAAAACTGTTTTTT.

The chain recombines TRBV12-3 or TRBV12-4 with TRBJ1-2; no firm D call. This CDR3 is 11 amino acids long. With 8 bases removed from V and 8 bases from J, the gap between germline ends came to 12 bases. The CDR3 loop reads CASGSGYGYTF. CDR3 DNA: TGTGCCAGCGGGAGCGGTTACGGCTACACCTTC.

This rearrangement joins TRBV5-1 to TRBJ2-7; 9 bases map to TRBD1. The CDR3 is 19 amino acids. The germline V gene encodes CDR1 SGHRS and CDR2 YFSETQ. Unmatched junction bases numbered 18, after V lost 1 base and J lost 4 bases. CDR3 in DNA: TGCGCCAGCAGCTTGCGTTCCCCCGTTATTACAGGGGGCAAATACGAGCAGTACTTC. This sequence encodes CASSLRSPVITGGKYEQYF.

J is TRBJ2-7 and V is TRBV28; D is unclear. The CDR3 is made up of 12 amino acids. The germline V gene encodes CDR1 MDHEN and CDR2 SYDVKM. Trimming pared 4 bases from V and 6 bases from J, leaving 10 bases between. In DNA form, the CDR3 reads TGTGCCAGCAGTTCCACCGCGATCGAGCAGTACTTC. The encoded protein is CASSSTAIEQYF.

The chain carries TRBV29-1 and TRBJ2-3, with 8 bases identical to TRBD1. After removal of 3 bases from V and 0 bases from J, the junction contained 2 bases not matched to a gene. Germline V CDR1 and CDR2: SQVTM, ANQGSEA. The CDR3 consists of 14 residues. The CDR3 nucleotides read TGCAGCGTTGACAGGGGGCCTAGCACAGATACGCAGTATTTT. Amino acids: CSVDRGPSTDTQYF.

The chain recombines TRBV21-1 with TRBJ2-1; the D call in the table, TRBD1, was not verified against the DNA. TRBV21-1 is marked as a pseudogene. The CDR3 runs 16 residues. The CDR3 loop is CASSPHGGQPYNEQFF. The CDR3 coding sequence is TGTGCCAGCAGCCCCCATGGGGGACAACCCTACAATGAGCAGTTCTTC.

This clone was counted a few times. The V call is TRBV3-1 (or the pseudogene TRBV3-2), the J call TRBJ2-3, with TRBD2 identical over 8 bases. CDR3 length: 17 amino acids. The germline gives CDR1 LGHDT, CDR2 YNNKEL (reference sequence). With V trimmed by 1 base and J by 2 bases, 8 bases remained unmatched. CDR3 protein: CASSQVGSGANTDTQYF. CDR3 DNA: TGTGCCAGCAGCCAAGTCGGTAGCGGGGCTAACACAGATACGCAGTATTTT.

The gene calls are TRBV6-5 and TRBJ1-6; D uncertain. Trimming pared 6 bases from V and 6 bases from J, leaving 12 bases between. The germline gives CDR1 MNHEY, CDR2 SVGAGI. This CDR3 has 14 residues. The CDR3 is CASSGDLLNSPLHF. The CDR3 coding sequence is TGTGCCAGCAGCGGGGATCTTCTTAATTCACCCCTCCACTTT.

The gene calls are TRBV6-1 and TRBJ1-3, with 10 bases identical to TRBD1. The V and J ends lost 4 bases and 0 bases, in that order; junction bases with no gene match: 12. The germline V gene has CDR1 MNHNS and CDR2 SASEGT. CDR3 length: 19 residues. CDR3 sequence: CASSAGTGATGDSGNTIYF. For the CDR3, the DNA is TGTGCCAGCAGTGCCGGGACAGGGGCGACCGGGGACTCTGGAAACACCATATATTTT.

The chain combines TRBV11-3 with TRBJ2-2, with D possibly being TRBD1 (5 bases). The germline V gene encodes CDR1 SGHNT and CDR2 YENEEA. The CDR3 runs to 13 residues. The ends were cut back, 5 bases at V and 6 bases at J, with 10 bases in the middle. The CDR3, as DNA: TGTGCCAGCAGCCCAGGGCCCTCCGGGGAGCTGTTTTTT. This sequence encodes CASSPGPSGELFF.

In its sample, this clone was seen many times. V gene TRBV7-9 combines with J gene TRBJ1-4; D possibly corresponds to TRBD1 (5 bases). Trimming took 7 bases from V and 5 from J, leaving 14 bases between them. The CDR3 covers 14 residues. Germline assignment: CDR1 SEHNR and CDR2 FQNEAQ (reference sequence). The CDR3 spells CASTLPGVNEKLFF. CDR3 coding DNA: TGTGCCAGCACCCTGCCGGGGGTGAATGAAAAACTGTTTTTT.

The CDR3 protein is CASRPLNPTNEQFF. The CDR3 region has the DNA TGTGCCAGCAGACCCCTAAATCCCACCAATGAGCAGTTCTTC. The chain uses TRBV6-5 and TRBJ2-1; D is undetermined. The CDR3 sequence is 14 residues long. The germline V and J ends were trimmed by 6 bases and 6 bases, with 15 bases remaining between them. Germline V gene data show CDR1 as MNHEY and CDR2 as SVGAGI.

This chain connects TRBV30 to TRBJ1-6, with TRBD1 matching 7 bases. The trim removed 0 bases at V and 5 bases at J, leaving 4 bases unmatched. The CDR3 is 15 residues long. Per germline, CDR1 GTSNPN and CDR2 SVGIG (reference sequence). The CDR3 bases are TGTGCCTGGAGTGTACTGGACAGGAATAATTCACCCCTCCACTTT. This translates into CAWSVLDRNNSPLHF.

The chain uses TRBV7-9 and TRBJ1-2; 9 bases agree with TRBD1. CDR1 is SEHNR, CDR2 FQNEAQ, per germline (reference sequence). The V and J ends lost 5 bases and 8 bases, in that order; junction bases with no gene match: 9. The length of the CDR3 is 14 residues. The CDR3 nucleotides read TGTGCCAGCAGCCCGCACGGGACAGGGACGGGCTACACCTTC. Translated: CASSPHGTGTGYTF.

This clone appeared a single time. The rearrangement uses TRBV10-1 and TRBJ2-3; TRBD2 agrees at 8 bases. The germline V gene encodes CDR1 WNHNN and CDR2 SYGVQD (reference sequence). Trimming took 6 bases from V and 5 from J; bases not matched to a gene: 13. This CDR3 is 16 amino acids long. The CDR3 DNA reads TGCGCCAGCAGCCGAGAGCGGGGGCCGACAAAAGATACGCAGTATTTT. This codes for CASSRERGPTKDTQYF.

The genes are TRBV2 and TRBJ2-2; 12 bases are shared with TRBD2. The CDR3 sequence is 16 residues long. V gave up 5 bases and J gave up 3 bases; unmatched junction bases: 4. Germline CDR1 reads SNHLY; CDR2 reads FYNNEI. CDR3 in DNA: TGTGCCAGCAGTACTAGACTAGCGGGGGACACCGGGGAGCTGTTTTTT. It is translated as CASSTRLAGDTGELFF.

This clone was seen only once. The chain links TRBV5-1 to TRBJ2-1, with a tentative D call TRBD2 (7 bases). The CDR3 has 16 residues. V gave up 3 bases and J gave up 15 bases, with 28 bases separating them. CDR1 and CDR2 (germline): SGHRS, YFSETQ. The CDR3 loop is CASSSTPGGPQDKRFF. The CDR3 bases are TGCGCCAGCAGCTCCACCCCCGGGGGGCCCCAGGATAAGCGGTTCTTC.

This clone was seen once. The chain recombines TRBV19 with TRBJ2-2; 7 positions agree with TRBD1. V was pared by 1 base and J by 4 bases, with 0 bases of the junction left unmatched. Germline V lookup: CDR1 LNHDA, CDR2 SQIVND (reference sequence). The CDR3 contains 14 residues. The chain's CDR3 is CASSIGDSTGELFF. CDR3 DNA: TGTGCCAGTAGTATAGGGGACAGCACCGGGGAGCTGTTTTTT.

The chain recombines TRBV2 with TRBJ2-1; D perhaps matches TRBD1 (6 bases). Germline CDR1 SNHLY, CDR2 FYNNEI. The CDR3 is 15 residues long. Trimming took 6 bases from V and 3 from J, leaving 15 bases between them. The CDR3 nucleotides read TGTGCCAGCAGCGCCGCCCTGACAGGCTACAATGAGCAGTTCTTC. The encoded protein is CASSAALTGYNEQFF.

The DNA for the CDR3 is TGCGCCAGCAGCTCGGGCGGGGGAGATGAGCAGTTCTTC. Translated, it gives CASSSGGGDEQFF. The chain links TRBV5-1 to TRBJ2-1, with 7 bases fitting TRBD2. J gave up 8 bases and V 3 bases, and 5 bases lay outside the gene matches. There are 13 residues in the CDR3. CDR1 and CDR2 from the germline V gene are SGHRS and YFSETQ. Full variable domain (outside the CDR3, taken from reference TRBV5-1 and TRBJ2-1): KAGVTQTPRYLIKTRGQQVTLSCSPISGHRSVSWYQQTPGQGLQFLFEYFSETQRNKGNFPGRFSGRQFSNSRSEMNVSTLELGDSALYLCASSSGGGDEQFFGPGTRLTVL.

The chain has TRBV7-9 and TRBJ2-5; 8 bases line up with TRBD2. Looked up from germline, CDR1 is SEHNR and CDR2 is FQNEAQ (reference sequence). The CDR3 has 15 residues. Trimming cost V 5 bases and J 4 bases; bases outside gene matches: 9. CDR3 in amino acids: CASSLTGGFGETQYF. For the CDR3, the DNA is TGTGCCAGCAGCCTTACGGGGGGGTTCGGAGAGACCCAGTACTTC.

The CDR3 here is CASSQDPTGGRTDTQYF. In DNA, the CDR3 is TGCGCCAGCAGCCAAGATCCGACCGGAGGGAGGACAGATACGCAGTATTTT. V and J are TRBV4-1 and TRBJ2-3, with D perhaps matching TRBD2 (6 bases). The V gene lost 0 bases and the J gene lost 3 bases, with 16 bases spanning the gap. Germline lookup yields CDR1 MGHRA and CDR2 YSYEKL. This CDR3 has 17 residues.